A selection of T cell receptor beta chains follows, all from one sample in a study of cytomegalovirus exposure and HLA in healthy donors. Data came from immunoSEQ multiplex PCR; TCRdb stores just in-frame clones and leaves some out. The table lists 110,000 or so clones, 75% to 85% of them singletons. Input material: PBMCs. These receptors originate from a man aged 25-40 years in good health and CMV-seronegative. Both conserved end residues are part of each CDR3. The D gene is left open where the match is weak. Clone size is stated in some rows and not others, as once, few, many or a class when expanded.

length	V	J	size	D	CDR3	DNA
15	TRBV6-5	TRBJ2-2	-	-	CASSYSGQGIGELFF	TGTGCCAGCAGTTACTCGGGGCAGGGAATAGGGGAGCTGTTTTTT
14	TRBV19	TRBJ2-7	-	TRBD2	CGTSAAGGGYEQYF	TGTGGGACTTCCGCGGCGGGAGGAGGCTACGAGCAGTACTTC
17	TRBV9	TRBJ2-6	-	-	CASSALGQNSGANVLTF	TGTGCCAGCAGCGCCCTGGGGCAGAACTCTGGGGCCAACGTCCTGACTTTC
18	TRBV28	TRBJ2-3	-	TRBD2	CASSLSAWAGAGTDTQYF	TGTGCCAGCAGTTTATCGGCTTGGGCGGGAGCCGGCACAGATACGCAGTATTTT
10	TRBV20-1	TRBJ2-5	-	-	CSASGETQYF	TGCAGTGCTAGCGGGGAGACCCAGTACTTC
17	TRBV2	TRBJ2-7	-	-	CASRSPSGYDFSYEQYF	TGTGCCAGCAGGAGTCCTTCGGGATACGACTTCTCCTACGAGCAGTACTTC
14	TRBV30	TRBJ2-7	-	-	CAWRRSLLAYEQYF	TGTGCCTGGAGAAGGAGTCTCTTAGCCTACGAGCAGTACTTC
14	TRBV19	TRBJ2-2	-	TRBD1	CASRQGAGTGELFF	TGTGCCAGCCGACAGGGCGCGGGCACCGGGGAGCTGTTTTTT
11	TRBV27	TRBJ2-1	-	-	CASLSYNEQFF	TGTGCCAGCCTTAGTTACAATGAGCAGTTCTTC
13	TRBV5-1	TRBJ1-2	-	-	CASSLASGNGYTF	TGCGCCAGCAGCTTGGCTTCAGGGAATGGCTACACCTTC
15	TRBV30	TRBJ1-5	-	TRBD1	CAWNEGARGNQPQHF	TGTGCCTGGAACGAGGGGGCGCGGGGCAATCAGCCCCAGCATTTT
15	TRBV10-3	TRBJ1-4	-	-	CAISEVLEADEKLFF	TGTGCCATCAGTGAGGTGTTAGAAGCGGATGAAAAACTGTTTTTT
15	TRBV10-3	TRBJ1-1	-	TRBD1	CAISGQGSLSTEAFF	TGTGCCATCAGTGGACAGGGGAGCCTGAGCACTGAAGCTTTCTTT
14	TRBV5-6	TRBJ2-1	medium-sized	-	CASSITPRDNEQFF	TGTGCCAGCAGTATAACACCGAGGGACAATGAGCAGTTCTTC
15	TRBV7-8	TRBJ2-7	-	-	CASSFPTDYSYEQYF	TGTGCCAGCAGCTTTCCCACAGACTACTCCTACGAGCAGTACTTC
16	TRBV15	TRBJ2-5	-	TRBD2	CATSGGRRAGVETQYF	TGTGCCACCAGCGGGGGTAGGAGGGCGGGAGTGGAGACCCAGTACTTC
15	TRBV10-3	TRBJ2-5	-	TRBD2	CAISSGTSGRETQYF	TGTGCCATCAGTAGCGGGACTAGCGGGAGGGAGACCCAGTACTTC
13	TRBV30	TRBJ1-2	-	-	CAWSQGTDLGYTF	TGTGCCTGGAGTCAAGGGACTGACCTTGGCTACACCTTC
14	TRBV27	TRBJ2-5	-	-	CASSSNRVEETQYF	TGTGCCAGCAGTTCAAACAGGGTTGAGGAGACCCAGTACTTC
16	TRBV10-3	TRBJ2-2	-	TRBD1	CAIGTPGQGRSGELFF	TGTGCCATCGGTACTCCGGGACAGGGAAGGTCCGGGGAGCTGTTTTTT
12	TRBV5-1	TRBJ1-5	few	TRBD1	CASGDRASPQHF	TGCGCCTCCGGGGACAGGGCCTCTCCCCAGCATTTT
13	TRBV28	TRBJ1-1	-	-	CASRGAVNTEAFF	TGTGCCAGCCGGGGGGCTGTGAACACTGAAGCTTTCTTT